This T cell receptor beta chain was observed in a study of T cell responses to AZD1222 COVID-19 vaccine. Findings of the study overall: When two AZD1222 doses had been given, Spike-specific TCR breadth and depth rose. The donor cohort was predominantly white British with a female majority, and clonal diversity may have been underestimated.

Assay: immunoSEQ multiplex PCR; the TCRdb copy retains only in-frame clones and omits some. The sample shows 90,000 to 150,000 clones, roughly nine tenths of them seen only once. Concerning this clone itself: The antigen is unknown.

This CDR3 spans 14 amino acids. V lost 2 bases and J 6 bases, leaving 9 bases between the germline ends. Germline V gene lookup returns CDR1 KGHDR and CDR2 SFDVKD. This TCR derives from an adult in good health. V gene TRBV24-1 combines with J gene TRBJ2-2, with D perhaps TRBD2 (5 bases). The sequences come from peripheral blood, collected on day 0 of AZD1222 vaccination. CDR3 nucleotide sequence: TGTGCCACCAGTGATTACCGGGGATCCGGGGAGCTGTTTTTT. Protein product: CATSDYRGSGELFF.